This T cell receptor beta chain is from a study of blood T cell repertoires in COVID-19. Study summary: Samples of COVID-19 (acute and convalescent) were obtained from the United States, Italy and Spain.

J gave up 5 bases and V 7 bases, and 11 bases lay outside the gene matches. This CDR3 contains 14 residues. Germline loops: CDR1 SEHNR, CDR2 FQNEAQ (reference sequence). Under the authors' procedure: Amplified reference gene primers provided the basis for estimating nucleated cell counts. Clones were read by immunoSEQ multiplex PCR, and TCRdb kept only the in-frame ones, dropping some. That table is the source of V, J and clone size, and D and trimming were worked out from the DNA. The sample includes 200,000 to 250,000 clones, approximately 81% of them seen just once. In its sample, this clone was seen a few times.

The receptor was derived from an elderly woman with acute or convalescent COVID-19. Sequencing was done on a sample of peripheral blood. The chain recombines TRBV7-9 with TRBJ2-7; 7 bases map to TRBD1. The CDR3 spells CASTFLDRAHEQYF. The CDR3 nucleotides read TGTGCCAGCACCTTCTTAGACAGGGCCCACGAGCAGTACTTC.